These 13 T cell receptor beta chains share one sample of origin, sequenced in a study of identical twins. TCRdb recomputed calls from the 5' RACE reads with MiXCR, one row per CDR3 protein. The table records about 570,000 distinct CDR3 sequences, 9% to 10% of them present only once. These data were also reused for a study on yellow fever vaccine responses in identical twins.

The sequencing sample was made of PBMCs. The receptors originated from a woman under 30 in good health.

The chain employs TRBV5-4 and TRBJ1-1; no reliable D call. V was shortened by 3 bases and J by 4 bases, with 13 bases between the two germline ends. The CDR3 consists of 14 residues. Germline CDR1 SGHNT, CDR2 YYREEE (reference sequence). CDR3 in DNA: TGTGCCAGCAGCTCGGGTGACTTTGGCACTGAAGCTTTCTTT. It specifies CASSSGDFGTEAFF.

This clonotype was seen a few times. The chain employs TRBV7-2 and TRBJ1-2; D not certain. Germline V gives CDR1 SGHTA, CDR2 FQGNSA. This CDR3 has 15 amino acids. V gave up 0 bases and J gave up 2 bases, with 10 bases separating them. The DNA of the CDR3 is TGTGCCAGCAGCTTAGCGAGCGGCAGCAACTATGGCTACACCTTC. Its protein product is CASSLASGSNYGYTF.

This chain links TRBV7-2 with TRBJ2-1; D call uncertain. Trimming shortened V by 5 bases and J by 5 bases, and 10 bases separated the two germline ends. The CDR3 is made up of 13 amino acids. CDR1 and CDR2 (germline): SGHTA, FQGNSA. The CDR3 reads CASSRYDNNEQFF. The CDR3 DNA reads as TGTGCCAGCAGCCGATACGACAACAATGAGCAGTTCTTC.

The chain has TRBV7-9 and TRBJ1-3; D is undetermined. The CDR3 runs 15 residues. Germline V gene lookup returns CDR1 SEHNR and CDR2 FQNEAQ (reference sequence). Trimming stripped 4 bases from V and 1 base from J, with 11 bases between. CDR3 protein: CASSYQDTSGNTIYF. The DNA for the CDR3 is TGTGCCAGCAGCTATCAGGATACTTCTGGAAACACCATATATTTT.

This clonotype was counted a single time. The rearrangement links TRBV9 to TRBJ2-7, with D unresolved. CDR1 and CDR2 from the germline V gene are SGDLS and YYNGEE. The germline V and J ends were trimmed by 2 bases and 3 bases, with 6 bases remaining between them. The CDR3 totals 12 residues. The CDR3 reads CASSVFSYEQYF. As DNA, the CDR3 is TGTGCCAGCAGCGTTTTCAGCTACGAGCAGTACTTC.

In its sample, this clonotype was seen once. As DNA, the CDR3 is TGTGCCAGCAGTTTGCAGGGCAGGGAGGGGTACGAGCAGTACTTC. It codes for CASSLQGREGYEQYF. V gene TRBV27 combines with J gene TRBJ2-7; 7 bases fit TRBD2. V gave up 3 bases and J gave up 4 bases; unmatched junction bases: 9. The V gene's germline CDR1 is MNHEY and CDR2 SMNVEV (reference sequence). CDR3 length: 15 amino acids.

This clonotype has a count of ten or more. The rearrangement uses TRBV5-1 and TRBJ2-3; 10 bases match TRBD1. The CDR3 length is 16 residues. V lost 3 bases to trimming and J lost 2 bases; unmatched junction nucleotides: 6. Germline loops: CDR1 SGHRS, CDR2 YFSETQ. The CDR3 reads CASSSGQGGYTDTQYF. In nucleotides, the CDR3 is TGCGCCAGCAGCTCAGGACAGGGGGGATACACAGATACGCAGTATTTT. Looking up the rest from reference TRBV5-1 and TRBJ2-3 gives the full variable domain: KAGVTQTPRYLIKTRGQQVTLSCSPISGHRSVSWYQQTPGQGLQFLFEYFSETQRNKGNFPGRFSGRQFSNSRSEMNVSTLELGDSALYLCASSSGQGGYTDTQYFGPGTRLTVL.

The chain employs TRBV7-6 and TRBJ2-7; 7 bases line up with TRBD1. This CDR3 is built from 13 residues. Germline V gene lookup returns CDR1 SGHVS and CDR2 FNYEAQ. With 5 bases clipped from V and 4 bases from J, the junction kept 5 bases outside the gene matches. Here the CDR3 DNA reads TGTGCCAGCAGCATAGGACAGGTATACGAGCAGTACTTC. It codes for CASSIGQVYEQYF.

Only a few counts were recorded for this clonotype. The J gene is TRBJ1-2, the V gene TRBV5-6; D is uncertain. Germline V gene lookup returns CDR1 SGHDT and CDR2 YYEEEE. This CDR3 has 14 amino acids. The V end lost 4 bases, the J end lost 0 bases, and 10 bases lay between the germline ends. The CDR3 sequence: CASSHRITNYGYTF. CDR3 nucleotides: TGTGCCAGCAGCCACAGAATTACTAACTATGGCTACACCTTC. The complete variable domain, with remaining parts taken from reference TRBV5-6 and TRBJ1-2, reads DAGVTQSPTHLIKTRGQQVTLRCSPKSGHDTVSWYQQALGQGPQFIFQYYEEEERQRGNFPDRFSGHQFPNYSSELNVNALLLGDSALYLCASSHRITNYGYTFGSGTRLTVV.

CDR3 nucleotide sequence: TGCGCCAGCAGCTTGGTAACAGGGAGCACCGCTGGGGCCAACGTCCTGACTTTC. Translating it yields CASSLVTGSTAGANVLTF. The chain couples TRBV5-1 to TRBJ2-6, with a tentative D call TRBD1 (6 bases). V was pared by 0 bases and J by 2 bases, with 15 bases between. CDR1 is SGHRS and CDR2 is YFSETQ in the germline V gene. The CDR3 covers 18 residues. Complete variable domain (other parts from reference TRBV5-1 and TRBJ2-6): KAGVTQTPRYLIKTRGQQVTLSCSPISGHRSVSWYQQTPGQGLQFLFEYFSETQRNKGNFPGRFSGRQFSNSRSEMNVSTLELGDSALYLCASSLVTGSTAGANVLTFGAGSRLTVL.

This clonotype was seen a few times. The chain has TRBV6-5 and TRBJ2-5; D possibly corresponds to TRBD1 (5 bases). The CDR3 has 12 amino acids. Germline V gene data show CDR1 as MNHEY and CDR2 as SVGAGI. Between the trimmed V and J ends, which lost 6 bases and 5 bases, there was a span of 10 bases. CDR3 protein: CASRAGSETQYF. The CDR3 DNA sequence: TGTGCCAGCAGAGCAGGGTCCGAGACCCAGTACTTC.

The V gene is TRBV29-1, the J gene TRBJ2-7, with D tentatively TRBD1 (5 bases). The V gene's germline CDR1 is SQVTM and CDR2 ANQGSEA. Trimming took off 6 bases at V and 4 bases at J, with 16 bases between the two ends. This CDR3 has 13 amino acids. In nucleotides, the CDR3 is TGCAGCGTAAAAGGTGGTAGGGGTTACGAGCAGTACTTC. It is translated as CSVKGGRGYEQYF.

V usage is TRBV7-2 and J usage is TRBJ2-2; D is undetermined. This CDR3 has 13 amino acids. V was shortened by 1 base and J by 8 bases, with 8 bases between the two germline ends. Germline V gives CDR1 SGHTA, CDR2 FQGNSA. CDR3 DNA sequence: TGTGCCAGCAGCTTAGTAAATGGGGGGGAGCTGTTTTTT. Translation: CASSLVNGGELFF.